This T cell receptor (beta chain) was identified in a study of blood T cell repertoires in COVID-19. Turning to the study itself: Italy, Spain and the United States were the sources of the convalescent and acute COVID-19 samples.

Clones were sequenced by immunoSEQ multiplex PCR, and TCRdb holds only the in-frame ones, with some missing. This table holds about 270,000 clones, approximately 86% found once. V shed 6 bases and J 6 bases; nucleotides not matched to a gene: 10. Germline CDR1 MGHRA, CDR2 YSYEKL. The CDR3 contains 15 residues. The sample taken for sequencing was peripheral blood. The receptor was isolated from a man aged 35 to 55 with active or convalescent COVID-19. The chain carries TRBV4-1 and TRBJ2-2, with 7 positions matching TRBD2. CDR3 sequence (DNA): TGCGCCAGCAGGGGAATGGGAGGGAGTGCCGGGGAGCTGTTTTTT. Its translation is CASRGMGGSAGELFF.